This TCR beta chain was identified in a study of T cell clonotyping in hematopoietic cell transplantation. Study-level points and caveats: Pathologically expanded recipient clonotypes increased progressively from day 30 to day 180 as diversity fell. CD4 and CD8 repertoire contributions could not be separated without sorting.

Time point: recipient sample about 28 days before transplant, after cytoreduction. The assay was immunoSEQ multiplex PCR, and TCRdb's table has in-frame clones only and misses some. The sample includes around 19,000 clones, 70% to 80% of them seen just once. The V gene lost 1 base and the J gene lost 2 bases, with 14 bases spanning the gap. This CDR3 spans 16 amino acids. In germline, CDR1 is SNHLY, CDR2 FYNNEI. This clone came up once. The target antigen is unknown. V is TRBV2 and J is TRBJ2-5; D not certain. The source was peripheral blood mononuclear cells, collected before stem cell transplant. This TCR came from a man in his 60s with acute myeloid leukemia. Some clones in this sample may be carry-over from other donors' samples. The CDR3 reads CASSEENFGVQETQYF. The DNA for the CDR3 is TGTGCCAGCAGTGAAGAAAACTTCGGCGTTCAAGAGACCCAGTACTTC.